This TCR beta chain appears in the sequencing data of a study of T cells in Graves' hyperthyroidism and ophthalmopathy. Broader study findings: In validation, the model predicted ophthalmopathy. These predictions came a median approximately 6.5 months before onset.

From RNA transcripts, TCR beta CDR3 regions were amplified. A first-round RT-PCR of the TCR CDR3 used the HTBI primer set. A single record per CDR3 protein comes from TCRdb applying MiXCR to the multiplex PCR reads. Of some 300,000 distinct CDR3 sequences in the sample, approximately 15% were seen once. This clonotype has a handful of counts. Antigen: not known. Per germline, CDR1 MDHEN and CDR2 SYDVKM. The CDR3 totals 13 residues. The V gene end was trimmed by 5 bases and the J gene end by 5 bases; junction bases not matched to a gene: 3. V and J are TRBV28 and TRBJ2-5, with TRBD1 matching over 9 bases. The TCR was taken from a middle-aged woman with Graves' hyperthyroidism. The material sequenced was blood. CDR3 region: CASSGTGRETQYF. In DNA form, the CDR3 reads TGTGCCAGCAGTGGGACAGGGCGGGAGACCCAGTACTTC.